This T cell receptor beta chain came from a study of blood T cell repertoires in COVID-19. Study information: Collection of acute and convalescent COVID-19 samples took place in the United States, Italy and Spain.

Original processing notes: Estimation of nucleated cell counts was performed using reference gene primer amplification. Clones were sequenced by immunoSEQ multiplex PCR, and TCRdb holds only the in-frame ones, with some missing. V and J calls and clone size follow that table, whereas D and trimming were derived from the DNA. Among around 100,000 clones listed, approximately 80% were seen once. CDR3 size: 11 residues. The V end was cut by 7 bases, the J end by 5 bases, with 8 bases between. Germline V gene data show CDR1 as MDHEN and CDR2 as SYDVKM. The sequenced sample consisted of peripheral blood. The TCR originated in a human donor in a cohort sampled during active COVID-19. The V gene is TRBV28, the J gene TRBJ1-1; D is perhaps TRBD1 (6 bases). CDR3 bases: TGTGCCAGCAAGGGGGGGACTGAAGCTTTCTTT. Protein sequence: CASKGGTEAFF.